This is a list of T cell receptor beta chains from one sample in a study of CD8+ T cells in alopecia areata. The assay was immunoSEQ multiplex PCR, and TCRdb's table has in-frame clones only and misses some. The repertoire has more than 140,000 clones, around 83% of them found once; the top ten carry approximately 13%. Material: CD8+ T cells sorted from blood, obtained at week 4, from a patient treated with tofacitinib. The receptors shown here come from a human donor with alopecia areata. Both conserved end residues are part of each CDR3. Each record gives: J gene, D gene, clone size, V gene, CDR3 DNA, CDR3 protein. The D gene is left open where the match is weak. Part of the rows lack a size; the others show once, few, many or a class for expanded clones.

TRBJ2-3	TRBD1	-	TRBV13	TGTGCCAGCAGCGGAAGACAGGGACGCACAGATACGCAGTATTTT	CASSGRQGRTDTQYF
TRBJ1-2	-	once	TRBV29-1	TGCAGCGTTGAAGATGGAGGGATCACTAACTATGGCTACACCTTC	CSVEDGGITNYGYTF
TRBJ2-2	TRBD2	once	TRBV29-1	TGCAGCGTGGGTAGCGGGACCGGGGAGCTGTTTTTT	CSVGSGTGELFF
TRBJ2-2	TRBD2	-	TRBV5-4	TGTGCCAGCAGCGTTACCCTAGCGGGAGGGCATACCGGGGAGCTGTTTTTT	CASSVTLAGGHTGELFF
TRBJ2-1	-	once	TRBV30	TGTGCCTGGAGTGTACTGGGGATTGAGCAGTTCTTC	CAWSVLGIEQFF
TRBJ2-3	TRBD2	-	TRBV30	TGTGCCTGGACCTTAGCGGGGGCAGAAGCAGATACGCAGTATTTT	CAWTLAGAEADTQYF
TRBJ2-5	-	-	TRBV29-1	TGCAGCGAACGAGATGAAGAGACCCAGTACTTC	CSERDEETQYF
TRBJ2-1	-	once	TRBV7-3	TGTGCCAGCAGCTTAATGACGGACAATGAGCAGTTCTTC	CASSLMTDNEQFF
TRBJ2-2	-	-	TRBV29-1	TGCAGCGGGTACTGGAACACCGGGGAGCTGTTTTTT	CSGYWNTGELFF
TRBJ1-4	-	-	TRBV29-1	TGCAGCGTTGAAACGGGGGAGAATGAAAAACTGTTTTTT	CSVETGENEKLFF
TRBJ2-1	TRBD2	-	TRBV7-9	TGTGCCAGCAGCTTCCTAGCGGGGGGCGGTTACAATGAGCAGTTCTTC	CASSFLAGGGYNEQFF
TRBJ2-3	TRBD1	-	TRBV6-4	TGTGCCAGCAGTGACGGGACAGGGCACACAGATACGCAGTATTTT	CASSDGTGHTDTQYF
TRBJ2-7	-	-	TRBV29-1	TGCAGCGTTGAAGATCCCCAGGGCTCCTACGAGCAGTACTTC	CSVEDPQGSYEQYF
TRBJ1-5	-	-	TRBV27	TGTGCCAGCTCGACACGGGCGGGCAATCAGCCCCAGCATTTT	CASSTRAGNQPQHF
TRBJ2-1	TRBD2	-	TRBV29-1	TGCAGCGTTGAGCTAGCGGGCTACAATGAGCAGTTCTTC	CSVELAGYNEQFF
TRBJ2-5	TRBD1	-	TRBV7-9	TGTGCCAGCAGCAGGACAGGGATAAAAGAGACCCAGTACTTC	CASSRTGIKETQYF
TRBJ2-1	-	-	TRBV6-5	TGTGCCAGCAGTTACTCGATAACCCCTAATGAGCAGTTCTTC	CASSYSITPNEQFF
TRBJ2-7	TRBD1	-	TRBV5-6	TGTGCCAGCACCTTCGCAGGGGGCATTGAGCAGTACTTC	CASTFAGGIEQYF
TRBJ2-6	-	-	TRBV7-9	TGTGCCAGCAGCTTTGCCAAGGTCGGGGCCAACGTCCTGACTTTC	CASSFAKVGANVLTF
TRBJ2-7	TRBD1	-	TRBV19	TGTGCCAGTAGTATTGGACAGGGGCTACCGGAGGAGCAGTACTTC	CASSIGQGLPEEQYF
TRBJ2-3	TRBD2	-	TRBV4-1	TGCGCCAGCAGCCAACCCTATCAGGCGGGAGAGGTAGCAGATACGCAGTATTTT	CASSQPYQAGEVADTQYF
TRBJ1-5	-	few	TRBV16	TGTGCCAGCAGCCAAAACGGCCCGGATCAGCCCCAGCATTTT	CASSQNGPDQPQHF
TRBJ2-7	TRBD1	-	TRBV27	TGTGCCAGCCGGGACAGCTCCTACGAGCAGTACTTC	CASRDSSYEQYF
TRBJ2-5	TRBD2	-	TRBV9	TGTGCCAGCAGCGTAGGGGGCAGCGGGAGGGAGACCCAGTACTTC	CASSVGGSGRETQYF
TRBJ2-5	-	-	TRBV11-2	TGTGCCAGCAACTCGTGGGGGACAAGTGAGGAGACCCAGTACTTC	CASNSWGTSEETQYF
TRBJ1-1	-	-	TRBV4-1	TGCGCCAGCAGCCCAGGCAGGGAGATGGACACTGAAGCTTTCTTT	CASSPGREMDTEAFF
TRBJ2-7	TRBD2	-	TRBV27	TGTGCCAGCAGTTTATCGGGGCTAGCGGGGACCTACGAGCAGTACTTC	CASSLSGLAGTYEQYF
TRBJ1-3	-	once	TRBV29-1	TGCAGCGTTGCTGACACCTCTGGAAACACCATATATTTT	CSVADTSGNTIYF
TRBJ2-5	-	-	TRBV5-6	TGTGCCAGCAGCTTGTGGGTCTGGAAGGAAAAAGAGACCCAGTACTTC	CASSLWVWKEKETQYF
TRBJ2-3	-	-	TRBV9	TGTGCCAGCAGCGTAGCCGAATCCACAGATACGCAGTATTTT	CASSVAESTDTQYF
TRBJ1-2	-	-	TRBV19	TGTGCCAGTTGCCCCTATGAGGGTTATGGCTACACCTTC	CASCPYEGYGYTF
TRBJ2-7	-	-	TRBV29-1	TGCAGCGTTGTAGGGGTGCTCCCTACGATCTACGAGCAGTACTTC	CSVVGVLPTIYEQYF
TRBJ2-4	-	-	TRBV27	TGTGCCAGCAGCAAGGGAAACATTCAGTACTTC	CASSKGNIQYF
TRBJ2-7	-	-	TRBV7-9	TGTGCCAGCAGCTTAGAGACCCACTCCTACGAGCAGTACTTC	CASSLETHSYEQYF
TRBJ2-2	-	-	TRBV7-9	TGTGCCAGCAGCTTAGGGACCGGGGAGCTGTTTTTT	CASSLGTGELFF
TRBJ1-1	TRBD1	-	TRBV6-5	TGTGCCAGCAGTCTGGGGGACAGGGTCACTGAAGCTTTCTTT	CASSLGDRVTEAFF
TRBJ1-1	TRBD1	-	TRBV13	TGTGCCAGCAGCTCAGAATCAGGGGGCGCAGAGGTCGGTGAAGCTTTCTTT	CASSSESGGAEVGEAFF
TRBJ1-1	-	-	TRBV29-1	TGCAGCGTTGAGGGAAATTCGAACACTGAAGCTTTCTTT	CSVEGNSNTEAFF
TRBJ1-2	-	-	TRBV5-1	TGCGCCAGCAGCTTTTGGGGGGCTGATGGCTACACCTTC	CASSFWGADGYTF
TRBJ1-1	-	-	TRBV30	TGTGCCTGGGGTGGGACATCGAACACTGAAGCTTTCTTT	CAWGGTSNTEAFF
TRBJ2-1	TRBD1	-	TRBV7-3	TGTGCCAGCAGTTCAGGGACAGACGATGAGCAGTTCTTC	CASSSGTDDEQFF
TRBJ2-3	-	-	TRBV29-1	TGCAGCCCCTGGGTAGCGGACACAGATACGCAGTATTTT	CSPWVADTDTQYF
TRBJ2-1	-	-	TRBV9	TGTGCCAGCAGCCTTCTGCCCTCCTACAATGAGCAGTTCTTC	CASSLLPSYNEQFF
TRBJ2-1	-	few	TRBV27	TGTGCCAGCAGTTTATCGGGCCATGGCAATGAGCAGTTCTTC	CASSLSGHGNEQFF
TRBJ2-7	-	-	TRBV27	TGTGCCAGCAGTCCGCTTGGAGGGTCTCAAGAGTCTTGGTACTTC	CASSPLGGSQESWYF
TRBJ1-4	-	-	TRBV7-9	TGTGCCAGCAGCCCGGACAGTAGGAAAGGGGGACTGTTTTTT	CASSPDSRKGGLFF
TRBJ1-1	TRBD1	-	TRBV29-1	TGCAGCGTGGGACAGGGGGCTTACACTGAAGCTTTCTTT	CSVGQGAYTEAFF
TRBJ2-7	TRBD1	once	TRBV5-6	TGTGCCAGCAGCTCAGGGACAGTTCACCACGAGCAGTACTTC	CASSSGTVHHEQYF
TRBJ2-1	-	-	TRBV10-2	TGCGCCAGCAGTGTACGGGTTCTGGATGAGCAGTTCTTC	CASSVRVLDEQFF
TRBJ2-7	-	-	TRBV27	TGTGCCACCGGGACTGGCTCCTACGAGCAGTACTTC	CATGTGSYEQYF
TRBJ2-3	-	-	TRBV7-3	TGTGCCAGCGGGACCGGGACATTGGATTCAGATACGCAGTATTTT	CASGTGTLDSDTQYF
TRBJ2-3	TRBD2	few	TRBV6-5	TGTGCCAGCAGTCTGGGACTAGCGACAGATACGCAGTATTTT	CASSLGLATDTQYF
TRBJ1-2	TRBD1	-	TRBV7-9	TGTGCCAGCAGCTTGGGGACAGGGTTTGGCTACACCTTC	CASSLGTGFGYTF
TRBJ1-5	-	-	TRBV5-6	TGTGCCAGCAGCTTGGGAGGGGGTTTTAATCAGCCCCAGCATTTT	CASSLGGGFNQPQHF
TRBJ1-5	-	-	TRBV6-1	TGTGCCAGCAGTGAAGCGCCCTTTGGAGGGGAGAGTGGTCAGCCCCAGCATTTT	CASSEAPFGGESGQPQHF
TRBJ2-3	-	-	TRBV9	TGTGCCAGCAGCACTATGACTAAAGATACGCAGTATTTT	CASSTMTKDTQYF
TRBJ1-3	TRBD1	-	TRBV29-1	TGCAGCGTTGAAGATACTTCAGAAGGAGGGGGCAGGAACACCATATATTTT	CSVEDTSEGGGRNTIYF
TRBJ1-1	TRBD1	-	TRBV19	TGTGCCAGTAGTCGGACAGGGGGCGCTGAGGCTGAAGCTTTCTTT	CASSRTGGAEAEAFF
TRBJ1-1	-	-	TRBV27	TGTGCCAGCAGTTTTGGCGGGACCTACGAAGCTTTCTTT	CASSFGGTYEAFF